This TCR beta chain was documented in a study of PD-1 blockade in classical Hodgkin lymphoma. TCRdb keeps only in-frame clones here, not all; method: immunoSEQ multiplex PCR. Seen here are 19,000 or so clones, about 83% observed once, and the top ten hold 6.8%. Germline assignment: CDR1 SEHNR and CDR2 FQNEAQ (reference sequence). V was pared by 4 bases and J by 2 bases, with 12 bases between. This CDR3 comprises 15 residues. Time point noted: newly diagnosed, previously untreated cHL patient sample. Thawed PBMCs underwent magnetic negative selection to obtain purified CD8+ T cells. This chain connects TRBV7-9 to TRBJ1-5, with TRBD1 as a possible D gene (5 bases). This sequence originates from a human donor with classical Hodgkin lymphoma. Sequencing was performed on CD8+ T cells from blood. DNA of the CDR3: TGTGCCAGCAGCTCGGGACCTGGGGGCAATCAGCCCCAGCATTTT. Amino acid sequence: CASSSGPGGNQPQHF. Supplemented by reference TRBV7-9 and TRBJ1-5, the full variable domain reads DTGVSQNPRHKITKRGQNVTFRCDPISEHNRLYWYRQTLGQGPEFLTYFQNEAQLEKSRLLSDRFSAERPKGSFSTLEIQRTEQGDSAMYLCASSSGPGGNQPQHFGDGTRLSIL.